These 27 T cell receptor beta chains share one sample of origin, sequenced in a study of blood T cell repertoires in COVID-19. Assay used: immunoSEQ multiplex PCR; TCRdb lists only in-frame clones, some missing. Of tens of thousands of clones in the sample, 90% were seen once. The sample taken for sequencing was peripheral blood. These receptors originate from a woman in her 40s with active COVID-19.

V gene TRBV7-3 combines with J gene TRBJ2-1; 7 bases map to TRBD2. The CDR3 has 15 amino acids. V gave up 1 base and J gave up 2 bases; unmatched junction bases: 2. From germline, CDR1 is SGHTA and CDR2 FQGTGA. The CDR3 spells CASSLMAGAYNEQFF. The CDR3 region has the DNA TGTGCCAGCAGCTTAATGGCGGGGGCCTACAATGAGCAGTTCTTC.

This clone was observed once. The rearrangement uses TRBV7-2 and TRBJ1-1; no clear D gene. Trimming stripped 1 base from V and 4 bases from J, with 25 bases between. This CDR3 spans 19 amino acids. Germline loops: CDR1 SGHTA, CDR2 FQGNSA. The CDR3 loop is CASSLESTRFSHRGTEAFF. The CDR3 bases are TGTGCCAGCAGCTTAGAGTCTACGCGATTCAGCCACCGGGGCACTGAAGCTTTCTTT.

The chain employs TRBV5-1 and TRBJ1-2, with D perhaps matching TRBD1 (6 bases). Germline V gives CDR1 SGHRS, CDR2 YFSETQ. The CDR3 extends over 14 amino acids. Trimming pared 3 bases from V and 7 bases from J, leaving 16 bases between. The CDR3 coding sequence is TGCGCCAGCAGCTACAACGACAGGACCAGTGGCTACACCTTC. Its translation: CASSYNDRTSGYTF.

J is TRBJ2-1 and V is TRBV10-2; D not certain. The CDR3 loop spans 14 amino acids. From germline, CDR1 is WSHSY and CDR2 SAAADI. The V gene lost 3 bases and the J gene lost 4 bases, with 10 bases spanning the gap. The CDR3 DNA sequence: TGCGCCAGCAGTGAAACGGGTCAATACAATGAGCAGTTCTTC. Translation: CASSETGQYNEQFF.

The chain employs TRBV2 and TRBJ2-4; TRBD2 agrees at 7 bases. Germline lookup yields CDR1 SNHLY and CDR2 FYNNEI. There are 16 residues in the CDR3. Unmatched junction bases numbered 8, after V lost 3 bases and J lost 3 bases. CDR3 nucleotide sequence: TGTGCCAGCAGTGATTTTAGCGGGTGGGGCAAAAACATTCAGTACTTC. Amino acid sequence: CASSDFSGWGKNIQYF. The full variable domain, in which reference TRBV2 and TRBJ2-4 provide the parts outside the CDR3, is EPEVTQTPSHQVTQMGQEVILRCVPISNHLYFYWYRQILGQKVEFLVSFYNNEISEKSEIFDDQFSVERPDGSNFTLKIRSTKLEDSAMYFCASSDFSGWGKNIQYFGAGTRLSVL.

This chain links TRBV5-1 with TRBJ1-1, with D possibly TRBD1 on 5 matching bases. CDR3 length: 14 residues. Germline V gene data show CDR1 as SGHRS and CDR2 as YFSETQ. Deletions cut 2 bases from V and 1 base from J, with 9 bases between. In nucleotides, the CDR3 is TGCGCCAGCAGCTTAATAACAGGGAACACTGAAGCTTTCTTT. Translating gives CASSLITGNTEAFF.

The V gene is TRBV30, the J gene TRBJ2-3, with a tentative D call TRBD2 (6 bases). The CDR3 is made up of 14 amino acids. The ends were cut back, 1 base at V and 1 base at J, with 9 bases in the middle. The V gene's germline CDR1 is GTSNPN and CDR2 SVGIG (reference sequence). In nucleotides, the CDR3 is TGTGCCTGGAGTGGGGGGGTAGGCACAGATACGCAGTATTTT. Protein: CAWSGGVGTDTQYF. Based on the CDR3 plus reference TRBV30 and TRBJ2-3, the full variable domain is SQTIHQWPATLVQPVGSPLSLECTVEGTSNPNLYWYRQAAGRGLQLLFYSVGIGQISSEVPQNLSASRPQDRQFILSSKKLLLSDSGFYLCAWSGGVGTDTQYFGPGTRLTVL.

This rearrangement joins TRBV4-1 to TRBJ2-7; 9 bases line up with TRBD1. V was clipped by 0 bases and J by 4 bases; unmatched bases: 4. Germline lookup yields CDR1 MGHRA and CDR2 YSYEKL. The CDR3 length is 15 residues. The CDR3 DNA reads TGCGCCAGCAGCCAAGATAGGGACAGGGTATACGAGCAGTACTTC. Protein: CASSQDRDRVYEQYF.

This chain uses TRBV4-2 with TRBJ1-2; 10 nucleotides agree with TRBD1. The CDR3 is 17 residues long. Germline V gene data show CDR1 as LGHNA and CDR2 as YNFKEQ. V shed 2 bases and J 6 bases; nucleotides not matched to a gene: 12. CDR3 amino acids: CASSQIVTRTGGDGYTF. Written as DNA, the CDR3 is TGTGCCAGCAGCCAAATCGTTACCCGGACAGGGGGTGATGGCTACACCTTC.

The CDR3 loop is CASSYTRGTEAFF. The CDR3 DNA follows: TGTGCCAGTAGTTATACCCGGGGAACTGAAGCTTTCTTT. The chain couples TRBV19 to TRBJ1-1; D is unclear. Germline values: CDR1 LNHDA, CDR2 SQIVND (reference sequence). Trimming pared 5 bases from V and 5 bases from J, leaving 12 bases between. The CDR3 is made up of 13 amino acids. The full variable domain, in which reference TRBV19 and TRBJ1-1 provide the parts outside the CDR3, is DGGITQSPKYLFRKEGQNVTLSCEQNLNHDAMYWYRQDPGQGLRLIYYSQIVNDFQKGDIAEGYSVSREKKESFPLTVTSAQKNPTAFYLCASSYTRGTEAFFGQGTRLTVV.

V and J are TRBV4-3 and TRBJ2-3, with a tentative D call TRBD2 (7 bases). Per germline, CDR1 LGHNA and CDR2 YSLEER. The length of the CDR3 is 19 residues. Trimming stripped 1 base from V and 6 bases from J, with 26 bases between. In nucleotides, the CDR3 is TGCGCCAGCAGCCAAGTAATCATAGGGCGGGGGCTCAAGGATGATACGCAGTATTTT. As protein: CASSQVIIGRGLKDDTQYF.

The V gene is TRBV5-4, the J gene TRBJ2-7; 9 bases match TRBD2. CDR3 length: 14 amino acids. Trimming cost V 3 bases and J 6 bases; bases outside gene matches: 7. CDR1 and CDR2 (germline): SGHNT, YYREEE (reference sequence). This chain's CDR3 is CASSSLAGTSEQYF. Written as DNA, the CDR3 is TGTGCCAGCAGCTCTCTAGCGGGGACGAGCGAGCAGTACTTC.

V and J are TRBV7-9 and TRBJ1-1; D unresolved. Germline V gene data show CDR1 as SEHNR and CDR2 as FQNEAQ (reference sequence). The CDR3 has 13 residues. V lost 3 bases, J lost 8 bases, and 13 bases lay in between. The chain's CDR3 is CASSFSVGLEAFF. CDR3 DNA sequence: TGTGCCAGCAGCTTCTCGGTGGGCCTAGAAGCTTTCTTT.

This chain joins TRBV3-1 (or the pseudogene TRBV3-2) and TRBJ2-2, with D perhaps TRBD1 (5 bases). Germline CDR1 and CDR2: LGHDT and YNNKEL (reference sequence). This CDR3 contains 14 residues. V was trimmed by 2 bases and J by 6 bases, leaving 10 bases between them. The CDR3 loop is CASSQPTASGELFF. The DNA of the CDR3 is TGTGCCAGCAGCCAACCGACAGCTTCCGGGGAGCTGTTTTTT.

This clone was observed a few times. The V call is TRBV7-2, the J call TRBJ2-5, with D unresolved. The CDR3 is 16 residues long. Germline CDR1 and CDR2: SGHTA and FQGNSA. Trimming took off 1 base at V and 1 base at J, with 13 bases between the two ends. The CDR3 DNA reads TGTGCCAGCAGCTTAGTCCTGTGGAGTAGCCAAGAGACCCAGTACTTC. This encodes CASSLVLWSSQETQYF.

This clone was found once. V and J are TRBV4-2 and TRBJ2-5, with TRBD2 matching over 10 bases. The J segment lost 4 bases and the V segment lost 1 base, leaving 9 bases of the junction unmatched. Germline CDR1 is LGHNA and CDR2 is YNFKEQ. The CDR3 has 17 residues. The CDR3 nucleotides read TGTGCCAGCAGCCAAGGGGTAGCGGGGGGCCCGGGAGAGACCCAGTACTTC. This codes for CASSQGVAGGPGETQYF.

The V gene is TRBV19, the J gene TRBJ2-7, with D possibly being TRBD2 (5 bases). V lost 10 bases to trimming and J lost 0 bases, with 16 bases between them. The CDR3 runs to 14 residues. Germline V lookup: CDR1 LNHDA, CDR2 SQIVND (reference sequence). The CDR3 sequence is CATREMGSSYEQYF. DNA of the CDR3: TGTGCCACCAGAGAGATGGGGAGCTCCTACGAGCAGTACTTC.

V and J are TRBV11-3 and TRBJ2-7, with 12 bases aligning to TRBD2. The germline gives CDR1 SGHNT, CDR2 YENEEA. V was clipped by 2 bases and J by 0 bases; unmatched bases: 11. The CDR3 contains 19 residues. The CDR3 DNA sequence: TGTGCCAGCAGCTTACCCACTAGCGGGGGGACGGGGAGCTCCTACGAGCAGTACTTC. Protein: CASSLPTSGGTGSSYEQYF.

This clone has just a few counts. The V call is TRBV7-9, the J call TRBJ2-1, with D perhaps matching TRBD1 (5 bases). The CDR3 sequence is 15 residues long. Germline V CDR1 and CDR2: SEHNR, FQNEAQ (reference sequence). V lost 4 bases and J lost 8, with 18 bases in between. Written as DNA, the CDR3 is TGTGCCAGCAGCTCATCCTTAGGCAGGGCGGATGAGCAGTTCTTC. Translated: CASSSSLGRADEQFF.

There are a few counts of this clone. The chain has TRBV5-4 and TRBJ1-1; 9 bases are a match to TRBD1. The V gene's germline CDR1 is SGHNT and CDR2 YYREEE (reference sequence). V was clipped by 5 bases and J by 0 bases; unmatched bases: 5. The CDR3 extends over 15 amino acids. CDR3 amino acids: CASSTGTGLNTEAFF. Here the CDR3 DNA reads TGTGCCAGCAGTACCGGGACAGGGCTGAACACTGAAGCTTTCTTT.

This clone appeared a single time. CDR3: CASSRGPSGGSETQYF. CDR3 coding DNA: TGTGCCAGCAGCCGAGGGCCTAGCGGGGGTTCAGAGACCCAGTACTTC. The chain joins TRBV5-4 to TRBJ2-5; 10 bases fit TRBD2. Germline V CDR1 and CDR2: SGHNT, YYREEE (reference sequence). The CDR3 runs 16 residues. V dropped 4 bases and J dropped 4; count of bases not matched to a gene: 10.

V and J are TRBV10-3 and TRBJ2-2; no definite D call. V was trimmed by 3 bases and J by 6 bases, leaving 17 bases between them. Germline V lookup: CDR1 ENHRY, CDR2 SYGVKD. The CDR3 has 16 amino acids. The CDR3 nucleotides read TGTGCCATCAGTGAATCGGTATCGAACCTGGCCGGGGAGCTGTTTTTT. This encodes CAISESVSNLAGELFF.

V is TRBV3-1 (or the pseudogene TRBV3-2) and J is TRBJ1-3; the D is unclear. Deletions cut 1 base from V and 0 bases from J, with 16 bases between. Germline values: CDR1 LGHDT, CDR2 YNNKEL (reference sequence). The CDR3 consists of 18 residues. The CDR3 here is CASSQGQQRLLSGNTIYF. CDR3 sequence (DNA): TGTGCCAGCAGCCAAGGGCAACAGCGGTTACTCTCTGGAAACACCATATATTTT.

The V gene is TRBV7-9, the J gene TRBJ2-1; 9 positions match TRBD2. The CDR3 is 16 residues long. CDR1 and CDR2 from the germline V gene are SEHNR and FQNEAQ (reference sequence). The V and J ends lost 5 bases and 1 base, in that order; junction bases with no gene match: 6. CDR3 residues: CASSLSSGGSYNEQFF. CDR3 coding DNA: TGTGCCAGCAGCCTTTCGAGCGGGGGGTCCTACAATGAGCAGTTCTTC.

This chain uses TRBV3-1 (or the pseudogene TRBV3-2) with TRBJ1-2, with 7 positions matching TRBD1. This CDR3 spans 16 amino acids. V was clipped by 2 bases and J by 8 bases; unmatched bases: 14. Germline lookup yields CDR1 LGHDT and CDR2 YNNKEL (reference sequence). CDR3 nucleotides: TGTGCCAGCAGCCAACAACTCCTCGGGAGGGGGCAAGGCTACACCTTC. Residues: CASSQQLLGRGQGYTF.

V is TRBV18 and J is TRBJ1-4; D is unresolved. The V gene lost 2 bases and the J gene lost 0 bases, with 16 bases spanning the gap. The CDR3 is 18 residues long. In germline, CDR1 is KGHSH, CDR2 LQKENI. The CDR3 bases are TGTGCCAGCTCACCAGTACAGCGGGCATCAGCAACTAATGAAAAACTGTTTTTT. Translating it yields CASSPVQRASATNEKLFF.

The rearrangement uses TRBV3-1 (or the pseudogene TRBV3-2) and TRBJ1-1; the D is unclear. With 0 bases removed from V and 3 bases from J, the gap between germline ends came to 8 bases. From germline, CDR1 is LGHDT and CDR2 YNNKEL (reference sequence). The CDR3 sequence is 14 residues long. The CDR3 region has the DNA TGTGCCAGCAGCCAAGAAGGAGGATACACTGAAGCTTTCTTT. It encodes CASSQEGGYTEAFF.